Below are 21 T cell receptor beta chains sequenced from a single sample in a study of blood T cell repertoires in COVID-19. Sequenced by immunoSEQ multiplex PCR; TCRdb stores in-frame clones only, minus some. The sample includes roughly 100,000 clones, around 74% of them seen just once. The sample consisted of peripheral blood. These receptors were taken from a woman between 65 and 79 years old with acute or convalescent COVID-19.

This chain links TRBV11-3 with TRBJ2-1, with no clear D. The CDR3 has 12 amino acids. Germline-derived CDR1 and CDR2 are SGHNT and YENEEA. Deletions cut 8 bases from V and 8 bases from J, with 13 bases between. CDR3 coding DNA: TGTGCCAGCGCGTCGGGTGGGTATGAGCAGTTCTTC. This gives the protein CASASGGYEQFF.

This rearrangement joins TRBV7-6 to TRBJ1-4, with 9 bases matching TRBD1. Trimming took 4 bases from V and 7 from J; bases not matched to a gene: 7. CDR1 and CDR2 (germline): SGHVS, FNYEAQ. The CDR3 runs to 15 residues. In DNA form, the CDR3 reads TGTGCCAGCAGCTCCCGGGACAGGGAAGTTGAAAAACTGTTTTTT. Translating it yields CASSSRDREVEKLFF.

This clone was observed a few times. The V and J genes are TRBV2 and TRBJ1-4; TRBD1 matches at 10 bases. This CDR3 comprises 14 residues. CDR1 SNHLY and CDR2 FYNNEI come from the germline V gene. Unmatched junction bases numbered 6, after V lost 7 bases and J lost 7 bases. CDR3 nucleotide sequence: TGTGCCAGCAACCCCGGGACAGGGGTTGAAAAACTGTTTTTT. It yields the protein CASNPGTGVEKLFF.

This rearrangement joins TRBV5-5 to TRBJ1-5, with D perhaps TRBD1 (5 bases). The V gene lost 5 bases and the J gene lost 0 bases, with 18 bases spanning the gap. This CDR3 contains 17 residues. Germline loops: CDR1 SGHKS, CDR2 YYEKEE (reference sequence). CDR3: CASRVYRKSDSNQPQHF. The CDR3 DNA reads TGTGCCAGCAGGGTCTACAGGAAATCTGATAGCAATCAGCCCCAGCATTTT.

This chain links TRBV10-3 with TRBJ2-3, with 8 bases fitting TRBD1. Germline-derived CDR1 and CDR2 are ENHRY and SYGVKD. Losses at the gene ends were 2 bases for V and 3 bases for J; bases not matched to a gene: 7. The CDR3 is 16 amino acids. Written as DNA, the CDR3 is TGTGCCATCAGTGAGAGGCAGGGGGCGCAAACAGATACGCAGTATTTT. This translates into CAISERQGAQTDTQYF.

The chain couples TRBV7-2 to TRBJ2-7; D is undetermined. CDR1 is SGHTA, CDR2 FQGNSA, per germline. V shed 0 bases and J shed 4 bases, with 7 bases lying between them. The CDR3 spans 13 residues. CDR3 nucleotide sequence: TGTGCCAGCAGCTTAGCTTATCTATACGAGCAGTACTTC. Protein sequence: CASSLAYLYEQYF.

The J gene is TRBJ1-1, the V gene TRBV19; D ambiguous. Germline CDR1 LNHDA, CDR2 SQIVND (reference sequence). Trimming shortened V by 7 bases and J by 2 bases, and 8 bases separated the two germline ends. This CDR3 is built from 12 residues. The CDR3 spells CASMRRNTEAFF. The CDR3 nucleotides read TGTGCCAGTATGCGGAGAAACACTGAAGCTTTCTTT.

The chain carries TRBV7-9 and TRBJ1-3, with unresolved D. Trimming shortened V by 1 base and J by 0 bases, and 7 bases separated the two germline ends. Per germline, CDR1 SEHNR and CDR2 FQNEAQ (reference sequence). The CDR3 has 15 residues. The CDR3 here is CASSLGESSGNTIYF. CDR3 DNA sequence: TGTGCCAGCAGCTTAGGGGAGAGCTCTGGAAACACCATATATTTT.

The V gene is TRBV19, the J gene TRBJ2-5, with D unclear. Trimming removed 5 bases at V and 5 bases at J, with 12 bases between. The germline V gene encodes CDR1 LNHDA and CDR2 SQIVND (reference sequence). The CDR3 sequence is 13 residues long. Written as DNA, the CDR3 is TGTGCCAGTAGTGGTAGCAGTAGCGAGACCCAGTACTTC. Translating gives CASSGSSSETQYF.

The J gene is TRBJ1-1, the V gene TRBV4-3, with D unclear. V was trimmed by 0 bases and J by 5 bases, leaving 13 bases between them. This CDR3 has 15 residues. The germline gives CDR1 LGHNA, CDR2 YSLEER. Written as DNA, the CDR3 is TGCGCCAGCAGCCAAGACCCCCGGGGTGGAACTGAAGCTTTCTTT. Amino acid sequence: CASSQDPRGGTEAFF.

This clone was observed a single time. Within the sample, other DNA sequences also encode this same CDR3. The chain uses TRBV24-1 and TRBJ2-1, with TRBD1 as a possible D gene (5 bases). Germline V CDR1 and CDR2: KGHDR, SFDVKD. V was clipped by 6 bases and J by 0 bases, with 8 bases between them. The CDR3 sequence is 14 residues long. CDR3 in DNA: TGTGCCACCAGTAGGGGTAGCTCCTACAATGAGCAGTTCTTC. It is translated as CATSRGSSYNEQFF.

V is TRBV6-2 or TRBV6-3 and J is TRBJ2-4, with 15 nucleotides matching TRBD2. This CDR3 is 20 amino acids long. The V gene end was trimmed by 2 bases and the J gene end by 1 base; junction bases not matched to a gene: 9. The germline gives CDR1 MNHEY, CDR2 SVGEGT. Written as DNA, the CDR3 is TGTGCCAGCAGTTACCCCCGGACTAGCGGGGGGGCTTTGGCCAAAAACATTCAGTACTTC. Translation gives CASSYPRTSGGALAKNIQYF.

V usage is TRBV2 and J usage is TRBJ1-1, with D possibly TRBD1 on 5 matching bases. Trimming left V 3 bases short and J 7 bases short, with 12 bases between. The V gene's germline CDR1 is SNHLY and CDR2 FYNNEI. The CDR3 consists of 13 residues. DNA of the CDR3: TGTGCCAGCAGTGATCAGGGAACCTTTGAAGCTTTCTTT. Translated: CASSDQGTFEAFF.

This clone was seen at least ten times. The V and J genes are TRBV5-1 and TRBJ2-7, with 9 bases matching TRBD1. Germline CDR1 and CDR2: SGHRS and YFSETQ. The junction had 13 bases not matched to a gene; V was cut back by 4 bases and J by 2 bases. The CDR3 is 17 residues long. The CDR3 nucleotides are TGCGCCAGCAGCCCCACCCTGAGGACAGGGGCCCCCTACGAGCAGTACTTC. Encoded protein: CASSPTLRTGAPYEQYF.

The chain carries TRBV2 and TRBJ1-6, with TRBD1 matching 11 bases. This CDR3 is 14 amino acids long. V trimming: 4 bases; J trimming: 10 bases; junction bases outside the gene matches: 3. CDR1 is SNHLY, CDR2 FYNNEI, per germline. The CDR3 DNA reads TGTGCCAGCAGTGGGACAGGGGGCCAATCACCCCTCCACTTT. It codes for CASSGTGGQSPLHF.

CDR3 amino acids: CASSVGLAGGTDTQYF. The CDR3 nucleotides read TGCGCCAGCAGCGTGGGACTAGCGGGAGGCACAGATACGCAGTATTTT. The rearrangement links TRBV5-1 to TRBJ2-3, with 14 bases fitting TRBD2. The ends lost 4 bases at V and 1 base at J; junction bases unmatched: 2. This CDR3 has 16 residues. Germline V CDR1 and CDR2: SGHRS, YFSETQ.

The chain is built from TRBV5-8 and TRBJ2-2, with D possibly TRBD2 on 5 matching bases. Trimming took off 6 bases at V and 4 bases at J, with 7 bases between the two ends. CDR3 size: 12 residues. Germline V gene sequence: CDR1 SGHTS, CDR2 YDEGEE. The CDR3, as DNA: TGTGCCAGCAATGCGGGCACCGGGGAGCTGTTTTTT. It codes for CASNAGTGELFF. The entire variable domain, with the rest obtained from reference TRBV5-8 and TRBJ2-2, is as follows: EAGVTQSPTHLIKTRGQQATLRCSPISGHTSVYWYQQALGLGLQFLLWYDEGEERNRGNFPPRFSGRQFPNYSSELNVNALELEDSALYLCASNAGTGELFFGEGSRLTVL.

CDR3 sequence (DNA): TGTGCCATCAGGGGCGGGGGGGATACGCAGTATTTT. As protein: CAIRGGGDTQYF. V gene TRBV10-3 combines with J gene TRBJ2-3; TRBD2 matches 8 bases. The CDR3 sequence is 12 residues long. V shed 6 bases, J shed 6 bases, and the junction held 2 bases outside the gene matches. The V gene's germline CDR1 is ENHRY and CDR2 SYGVKD.

This clone was counted at least ten times. Here the CDR3 DNA reads TGCGCCAGCAGCCAGGGATCCGGGACAGGAGCTTGGGAGCAGTACTTC. Translated, it gives CASSQGSGTGAWEQYF. This chain joins TRBV4-1 and TRBJ2-7, with 8 bases that match TRBD1. After removal of 3 bases from V and 7 bases from J, the junction contained 14 bases not matched to a gene. The CDR3 is made up of 16 amino acids. Germline V gene data show CDR1 as MGHRA and CDR2 as YSYEKL.

On this clone: One end of the junction varies from germline; a read error may be responsible. The chain has TRBV30 and TRBJ2-1; D may be TRBD1 (6 bases). The germline V gene encodes CDR1 GTSNPN and CDR2 SVGIG (reference sequence). The CDR3 is made up of 12 amino acids. Here the CDR3 reads CAWSTGFDEQFF. In nucleotides, the CDR3 is TGTGCTTGGAGTACAGGGTTCGATGAGCAGTTCTTC.

The V call is TRBV29-1, the J call TRBJ2-5, with D maybe TRBD2 (6 bases). Germline CDR1 SQVTM, CDR2 ANQGSEA. The CDR3 length is 14 residues. Trimming removed 3 bases at V and 4 bases at J, with 15 bases between. The CDR3 region has the DNA TGCAGCGTTGATTCGGCACCGGGAGTAGAGACCCAGTACTTC. This encodes CSVDSAPGVETQYF.